A selection of T cell receptor beta chains follows, all from one sample in a study of shared clonotypes between healthy human individuals. The data were produced by immunoSEQ multiplex PCR, yet TCRdb's version contains in-frame clones alone and is incomplete. The sample records about 2.2 million clones, about 93% being singletons. Sequencing used naive CD8+ T cells from PBMCs. The receptors were sampled from a man between 18 and 35 years old in good health. Some clones in this sample may be carry-over from other donors' samples. Each CDR3 is given with its conserved first and last residue.

>TRBV28|14
CASNSEANQETQYF
>TRBV27|11
CASSLSGIRFF
>TRBV27|14
CASSQDRGGETQYF
>TRBV7-9|13
CASSQTGDYGYTF
>TRBV9|16
CASSDRGRGFTDTQYF
>TRBV25-1|15
CASSEWGTSQETQYF
>TRBV27|16
CASSLLAGDIYNEQFF
>TRBV2|15
CATTGTSGVPYEQYF
>TRBV28|15
CASSPPGTLPYEQYF
>TRBV10-3|16
CAIRPESGSFYNEQFF
>TRBV4-2|17
CASSQDLRASGTYEQYF
>TRBV6-1|16
CASSELRPSMNTEAFF
>TRBV4-3|15
CASSQDLGGNQPQHF
>TRBV28|17
CASSATGTSGDMATQYF
>TRBV9|14
CASSAQGAWNEQYF
>TRBV6-6|16
CASSYLGRPEPYEQYF
>TRBV5-1|15
CASSLEAGFGYEQYF
>TRBV29-1|13
CSRPPGQGTPLHF
>TRBV6-1|15
CASSEWVGNTDTQYF
>TRBV27|18
CASSLRTSGYGSYNEQFF
>TRBV11-2|15
CASSLEWDRGYEQYF
>TRBV6-4|15
CASSEGLGSGNEQFF
>TRBV9|16
CASSVGGGAYQETQYF
>TRBV10-3|13
CAISESVEAIQYF
>TRBV25-1|13
CASSDPLRPRLFF
>TRBV4-1|12
CASSGSYNEQFF
>TRBV6-1|16
CASSERAGYSTDTQYF
>TRBV7-2|14
CASSTYRNTGELFF
>TRBV27|16
CASSFGLAGGLDTQYF
>TRBV27|13
CASRRQGADEQYF
>TRBV9|14
CASSGRDGNYEQYF
>TRBV27|17
CASQDISGRAPADTQYF
>TRBV11-2|15
CASSFGVAGADEQFF
>TRBV6-6|14
CASTYHRGYTEAFF
>TRBV25-1|17
CASSQRKGHRNSYEQYF
>TRBV28|15
CVTASGLSGRETQYF
>TRBV5-8|13
CASSHRTGHEQYF
>TRBV9|13
CASVSYPIYGYTF
>TRBV10-3|16
CAISGPAGLITGELFF
>TRBV9|13
CASSVEGRQPQHF
>TRBV10-3|13
CAISPPSSYEQYF
>TRBV7-2|15
CASSIDRGRYNEQFF
>TRBV10-3|15
CALSEGLADRGGQFF
>TRBV21-1|15
CASSNRVGDTDTQYF
>TRBV7-6|16
CASSQGQVTNTGELFF
>TRBV9|13
CASSVGGWETQYF
>TRBV27|15
CASSPLLGTPYEQYF
>TRBV7-3|16
CASSSIPGLLEGEQFF